Below are 9 T cell receptor beta chains sequenced from a single sample in a study of graft-versus-host responses after intestinal transplantation. Their antigen targets remain unknown. Sequenced by immunoSEQ multiplex PCR; TCRdb stores in-frame clones only, minus some. Among approximately 54,000 clones listed, 70% to 85% were seen once. The sample in question was unstimulated CD4+ T cells sorted from spleen or lymph node cells, obtained before transplant. These receptors were obtained from a human donor who was the organ donor for an intestinal transplant.

Turning to this clone: This sample also contains other DNA sequences that code for the same CDR3. The gene calls are TRBV5-6 and TRBJ2-7, with 9 bases identical to TRBD2. The CDR3 spans 17 residues. J gave up 0 bases and V 1 base, and 8 bases lay outside the gene matches. Germline V gives CDR1 SGHDT, CDR2 YYEEEE. This CDR3 is CASSLRASGGPSYEQYF. The CDR3 DNA follows: TGTGCCAGCAGCTTGAGGGCGAGCGGGGGGCCCTCCTACGAGCAGTACTTC.

A few counts support this clone. V usage is TRBV6-5 and J usage is TRBJ1-3, with D possibly TRBD1 on 6 matching bases. CDR1 is MNHEY, CDR2 SVGAGI, per germline. V lost 2 bases, J lost 3 bases, and 11 bases lay in between. The CDR3 loop spans 15 amino acids. Here the CDR3 reads CASSYPGAGGNTIYF. The CDR3 DNA follows: TGTGCCAGCAGTTACCCAGGGGCAGGTGGAAACACCATATATTTT.

This clone was counted between two and nine times. The gene calls are TRBV27 and TRBJ2-3, with TRBD2 identical over 15 bases. The J segment lost 2 bases and the V segment lost 4 bases, leaving 7 bases of the junction unmatched. The CDR3 spans 18 residues. Germline loops: CDR1 MNHEY, CDR2 SMNVEV (reference sequence). CDR3 in amino acids: CASSSRTSGGAITDTQYF. DNA of the CDR3: TGTGCCAGCAGTTCAAGGACTAGCGGGGGGGCCATCACAGATACGCAGTATTTT.

Only one count was recorded for this clone. V gene TRBV4-1 combines with J gene TRBJ2-4; 9 bases are a match to TRBD2. Germline V lookup: CDR1 MGHRA, CDR2 YSYEKL. There are 18 residues in the CDR3. V dropped 4 bases and J dropped 3; count of bases not matched to a gene: 13. The CDR3 sequence: CASSPLVAGDIGKNIQYF. For the CDR3, the DNA is TGCGCCAGCAGCCCTCTGGTAGCGGGAGATATTGGCAAAAACATTCAGTACTTC.

This chain connects TRBV5-1 to TRBJ2-7; TRBD2 aligns across 9 bases. V dropped 1 base and J dropped 0; count of bases not matched to a gene: 2. Germline V gives CDR1 SGHRS, CDR2 YFSETQ. This CDR3 comprises 15 residues. CDR3 protein: CASSLRLADSYEQYF. Written as DNA, the CDR3 is TGCGCCAGCAGCTTGAGACTAGCGGACTCCTACGAGCAGTACTTC.

The chain carries TRBV6-1 and TRBJ2-7, with D possibly matching TRBD1 (6 bases). The CDR3 runs to 14 residues. The V gene's germline CDR1 is MNHNS and CDR2 SASEGT. Between the trimmed V and J ends, which lost 2 bases and 0 bases, there was a span of 8 bases. The CDR3 spells CASSEQGRSYEQYF. CDR3 sequence (DNA): TGTGCCAGCAGTGAACAGGGGCGCTCCTACGAGCAGTACTTC.

This clone was observed a few times. This chain connects TRBV6-1 to TRBJ2-7; 13 positions match TRBD2. CDR1 is MNHNS, CDR2 SASEGT, per germline. This CDR3 spans 15 amino acids. V lost 6 bases and J lost 7; bases outside the gene matches: 9. CDR3 coding DNA: TGTGCCAGCAGCGACGGGACTAGCGGGAAGGGGGAGCAGTACTTC. Translating it yields CASSDGTSGKGEQYF.

This clone came up a few times. The rearrangement joins TRBV6-4 to TRBJ2-1; D is possibly TRBD2 (5 bases). The V end lost 4 bases, the J end lost 0 bases, and 10 bases lay between the germline ends. There are 15 residues in the CDR3. CDR1 and CDR2 (germline): MRHNA, SNTAGT. In DNA, the CDR3 is TGTGCCAGCAGTGCCGAGCGGACCTCCTACAATGAGCAGTTCTTC. This sequence encodes CASSAERTSYNEQFF.

This chain joins TRBV18 and TRBJ2-7; 9 nucleotides align to TRBD1. Germline loops: CDR1 KGHSH, CDR2 LQKENI. J lost 0 bases, V lost 4 bases, and 13 bases had no gene match. The CDR3 totals 18 residues. The CDR3 sequence is CASSLNRGQGWASYEQYF. CDR3 nucleotide sequence: TGTGCCAGCTCACTAAACCGGGGACAGGGTTGGGCCTCCTACGAGCAGTACTTC.